This is a list of T cell receptor beta chains from one sample in a study of beta chain features in type 1 diabetes. The data were produced by immunoSEQ multiplex PCR, yet TCRdb's version contains in-frame clones alone and is incomplete. The sample records a few hundred thousand clones, 9.6% being singletons. The source material was central memory CD4+ T cells from blood. These TCRs come from a man younger than 40 with type 1 diabetes. Both conserved end residues are part of each CDR3. The D gene is left open where the match is weak. Size tells how often a clone was seen (once, few, many) or the class of an expanded clone, and some rows leave it out.

V gene: TRBV5-1; J gene: TRBJ1-1; D gene: TRBD1; clone size: few; CDR3 protein: CASSRRQGAENTEAFF; CDR3 DNA: TGCGCCAGCAGCCGACGACAGGGGGCCGAAAACACTGAAGCTTTCTTT
V gene: TRBV2; J gene: TRBJ2-1; D gene: NA; clone size: NA; CDR3 protein: CASTSQGLWDNEQFF; CDR3 DNA: TGTGCCAGCACCTCCCAGGGACTTTGGGACAATGAGCAGTTCTTC
V gene: TRBV4-2; J gene: TRBJ1-4; D gene: TRBD1; clone size: few; CDR3 protein: CASSQGGNRGNEKLFF; CDR3 DNA: TGTGCCAGCAGCCAAGGAGGAAACAGGGGGAATGAAAAACTGTTTTTT
V gene: TRBV14; J gene: TRBJ1-4; D gene: TRBD1; clone size: NA; CDR3 protein: CASSQPRGPLDETLFF; CDR3 DNA: TGTGCCAGCAGCCAACCCAGGGGGCCTCTGGATGAGACACTGTTTTTT
V gene: TRBV30; J gene: TRBJ1-5; D gene: NA; clone size: few; CDR3 protein: CAFDRDGHQPQHF; CDR3 DNA: TGTGCCTTTGACCGGGACGGACATCAGCCCCAGCATTTT
V gene: TRBV4-2; J gene: TRBJ1-2; D gene: NA; clone size: few; CDR3 protein: CASSQNTVLSYGYTF; CDR3 DNA: TGTGCCAGCAGCCAGAACACCGTCCTTAGCTATGGCTACACCTTC
V gene: TRBV6-5; J gene: TRBJ1-1; D gene: NA; clone size: NA; CDR3 protein: CASRPVGGVTEAFF; CDR3 DNA: TGTGCCAGCAGACCCGTAGGGGGAGTCACTGAAGCTTTCTTT
V gene: TRBV6-5; J gene: TRBJ1-1; D gene: NA; clone size: NA; CDR3 protein: CASSYGGPLLAFF; CDR3 DNA: TGTGCCAGCAGTTACGGAGGGCCTCTGTTGGCTTTCTTT
V gene: TRBV2; J gene: TRBJ2-2; D gene: TRBD1; clone size: NA; CDR3 protein: CASRLQGRNTGELFF; CDR3 DNA: TGTGCCAGCAGACTACAGGGGCGGAACACCGGGGAGCTGTTTTTT
V gene: TRBV6-1; J gene: TRBJ2-3; D gene: TRBD1; clone size: many; CDR3 protein: CASSTRQGQSDTQYF; CDR3 DNA: TGTGCCAGCAGTACTCGACAGGGTCAGTCAGATACGCAGTATTTT
V gene: TRBV7-6; J gene: TRBJ2-1; D gene: TRBD2; clone size: few; CDR3 protein: CASSSVIGTAGGGYNEQFF; CDR3 DNA: TGTGCCAGCAGCTCAGTAATAGGGACTGCGGGAGGCGGCTACAATGAGCAGTTCTTC
V gene: TRBV30; J gene: TRBJ1-4; D gene: TRBD1; clone size: many; CDR3 protein: CAWLPGQVKSTEKLFF; CDR3 DNA: TGTGCCTGGCTACCGGGACAGGTGAAATCAACTGAAAAACTGTTTTTT
V gene: TRBV2; J gene: TRBJ1-5; D gene: TRBD1; clone size: NA; CDR3 protein: CASSQTGGSNQPQHF; CDR3 DNA: TGTGCCAGCAGTCAAACAGGGGGGAGCAATCAGCCCCAGCATTTT
V gene: TRBV6-1; J gene: TRBJ2-7; D gene: TRBD1; clone size: NA; CDR3 protein: CASSPRQGAAYEQYF; CDR3 DNA: TGTGCCAGCAGTCCTCGACAGGGGGCGGCCTACGAGCAGTACTTC
V gene: TRBV7-2; J gene: TRBJ1-4; D gene: TRBD1; clone size: few; CDR3 protein: CASSPGQGSEKLFF; CDR3 DNA: TGTGCCAGCAGCCCGGGACAGGGGAGCGAAAAACTGTTTTTT
V gene: TRBV4-1; J gene: TRBJ2-1; D gene: NA; clone size: few; CDR3 protein: CASSQDEWRDNEQFF; CDR3 DNA: TGCGCCAGCAGCCAAGACGAATGGCGGGACAATGAGCAGTTCTTC
V gene: TRBV5-1; J gene: TRBJ1-4; D gene: NA; clone size: NA; CDR3 protein: CASRIQPSTNEKLFF; CDR3 DNA: TGCGCCAGCAGGATACAGCCTTCAACTAATGAAAAACTGTTTTTT
V gene: TRBV27; J gene: TRBJ2-7; D gene: NA; clone size: many; CDR3 protein: CASSLFPLSYEQYF; CDR3 DNA: TGTGCCAGCAGTTTATTCCCACTATCCTACGAGCAGTACTTC
V gene: TRBV7-2; J gene: TRBJ1-1; D gene: NA; clone size: NA; CDR3 protein: CASSLPPLGVGRGEAFF; CDR3 DNA: TGTGCCAGCAGCCTCCCACCGCTTGGCGTCGGACGAGGGGAAGCTTTCTTT
V gene: TRBV5-8; J gene: TRBJ1-5; D gene: NA; clone size: NA; CDR3 protein: CASSFGSGSQPQHF; CDR3 DNA: TGTGCCAGCAGCTTCGGGTCAGGGAGTCAGCCCCAGCATTTT
V gene: TRBV4-2; J gene: TRBJ2-3; D gene: TRBD2; clone size: NA; CDR3 protein: CASKISLAGSTDTQYF; CDR3 DNA: TGTGCCAGCAAGATTTCACTAGCGGGCTCCACAGATACGCAGTATTTT
V gene: TRBV6-1; J gene: TRBJ1-2; D gene: NA; clone size: NA; CDR3 protein: CATALGADYGYTF; CDR3 DNA: TGTGCCACCGCCTTAGGGGCGGACTATGGCTACACCTTC
V gene: TRBV4-3; J gene: TRBJ2-5; D gene: TRBD1; clone size: NA; CDR3 protein: CASSQEAAGGETQYF; CDR3 DNA: TGCGCCAGCAGCCAAGAGGCGGCAGGGGGCGAGACCCAGTACTTC